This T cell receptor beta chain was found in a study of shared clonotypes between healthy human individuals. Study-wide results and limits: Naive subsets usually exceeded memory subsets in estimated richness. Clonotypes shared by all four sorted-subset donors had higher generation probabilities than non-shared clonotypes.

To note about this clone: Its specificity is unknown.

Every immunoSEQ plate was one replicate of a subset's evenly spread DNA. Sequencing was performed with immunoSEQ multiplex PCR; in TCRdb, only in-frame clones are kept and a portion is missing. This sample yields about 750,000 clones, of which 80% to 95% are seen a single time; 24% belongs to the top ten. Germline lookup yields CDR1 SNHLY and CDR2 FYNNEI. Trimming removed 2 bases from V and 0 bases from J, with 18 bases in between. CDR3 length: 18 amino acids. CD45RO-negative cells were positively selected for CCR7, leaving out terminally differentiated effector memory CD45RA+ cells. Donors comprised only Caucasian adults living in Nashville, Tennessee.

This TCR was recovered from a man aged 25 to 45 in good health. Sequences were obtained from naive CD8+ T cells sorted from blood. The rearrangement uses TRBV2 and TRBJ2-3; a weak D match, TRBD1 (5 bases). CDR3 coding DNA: TGTGCCAGCAGTGAAATGGGGCAGACACGAACTAGCACAGATACGCAGTATTTT. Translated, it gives CASSEMGQTRTSTDTQYF.